This TCR beta chain was captured in a study of blood T cell repertoires in COVID-19. Assay used: immunoSEQ multiplex PCR; TCRdb lists only in-frame clones, some missing. The sample yields about 180,000 clones, about 89% seen once. After removal of 4 bases from V and 5 bases from J, the junction contained 4 bases not matched to a gene. Germline values: CDR1 MGHDK, CDR2 SYGVNS. The CDR3 consists of 14 residues. V and J are TRBV25-1 and TRBJ1-2, with 10 bases that match TRBD1. The sequence was collected from a man in his late teens or twenties who had recovered from COVID-19. Material for sequencing was peripheral blood. CDR3 residues: CASSGQGAFYGYTF. CDR3 sequence (DNA): TGTGCCAGCAGTGGACAGGGGGCCTTTTATGGCTACACCTTC.